The 3 T cell receptor beta chains in this list originate from one sample, sequenced in a study of T cell responses to AZD1222 COVID-19 vaccine. Sequenced by immunoSEQ multiplex PCR; TCRdb stores in-frame clones only, minus some. The table shows about 130,000 clones, with roughly 90% occurring only once. Sequenced here: peripheral blood, sampled 28 days after the second AZD1222 dose. The receptors here all came from an adult who received the AZD1222 COVID-19 vaccine.

As to this clone: A junction boundary mismatches the germline segment, possibly from a read error. The chain links TRBV13 to TRBJ1-4; 7 bases map to TRBD1. The CDR3 runs 15 residues. Germline V gene sequence: CDR1 PRHDT, CDR2 FYEKMQ (reference sequence). The CDR3 nucleotides read TGTGCCAGCAGCCTAGGGGACAGAACTAATGAAAAACTGTTTTTT. This translates into CASSLGDRTNEKLFF.

With respect to this clone: Relative to the germline gene, one junction end is altered; a read error may explain this. The V gene is TRBV7-7, the J gene TRBJ2-3, with D maybe TRBD2 (5 bases). Germline V CDR1 and CDR2: SSHAT, FNYEAQ (reference sequence). CDR3 length equals 13 residues. The CDR3 reads CASSSGFADTQYF. CDR3 nucleotides: TGTGCTAGCAGCTCGGGATTCGCAGATACGCAGTATTTT.

The chain has TRBV2 and TRBJ2-7; 7 bases map to TRBD2. V lost 10 bases and J lost 5; bases outside the gene matches: 11. This CDR3 is built from 13 residues. Germline CDR1 is SNHLY and CDR2 is FYNNEI. The CDR3 bases are TGTGCCACCCACGGACTAGTTAGCCACGAGCAGTACTTC. It translates to CATHGLVSHEQYF.